The 15 T cell receptor beta chains reported below all come from one sample, sequenced in a study of beta chain features in type 1 diabetes. Study-wide findings and caveats: Significant though moderate, a shortening of TCRB CDR3s appeared in all four CD4+ subsets of Type 1 diabetes patients.

Since all of the isolated RNA was reverse transcribed, expressed TCRB transcripts were what got sequenced. Profiled with immunoSEQ multiplex PCR; TCRdb holds only in-frame clones, not every one. The table lists more than 550,000 clones, over 11% of them singletons, with just under 0.04% in the top ten. Antigens for these TCRs are unknown. Source material: naive CD4+ T cells from blood. The receptor source for this set is a man aged 18-30 years with type 1 diabetes.

V gene TRBV5-1 combines with J gene TRBJ2-3; 7 bases map to TRBD1. Trimming cost V 6 bases and J 4 bases; bases outside gene matches: 14. CDR3 length: 16 amino acids. Germline V lookup: CDR1 SGHRS, CDR2 YFSETQ. The DNA of the CDR3 is TGCGCCAGCACCTACGTAAACAGGGGCCGACCAGATACGCAGTATTTT. As protein: CASTYVNRGRPDTQYF. Using reference TRBV5-1 and TRBJ2-3 for the parts outside the CDR3, the full variable domain is KAGVTQTPRYLIKTRGQQVTLSCSPISGHRSVSWYQQTPGQGLQFLFEYFSETQRNKGNFPGRFSGRQFSNSRSEMNVSTLELGDSALYLCASTYVNRGRPDTQYFGPGTRLTVL.

This clone came up a few times. The chain couples TRBV30 to TRBJ2-1, with D unclear. V was trimmed by 5 bases and J by 12 bases, leaving 14 bases between them. CDR3 size: 11 residues. From germline, CDR1 is GTSNPN and CDR2 SVGIG (reference sequence). The CDR3 sequence is CAWAEWPTQFF. The CDR3 DNA is TGTGCCTGGGCTGAATGGCCGACGCAGTTCTTC. Supplemented by reference TRBV30 and TRBJ2-1, the full variable domain reads SQTIHQWPATLVQPVGSPLSLECTVEGTSNPNLYWYRQAAGRGLQLLFYSVGIGQISSEVPQNLSASRPQDRQFILSSKKLLLSDSGFYLCAWAEWPTQFFGPGTRLTVL.

The gene calls are TRBV6-5 and TRBJ2-1, with D possibly being TRBD1 (5 bases). Trimming removed 10 bases at V and 0 bases at J, with 10 bases between. This CDR3 spans 13 amino acids. From germline, CDR1 is MNHEY and CDR2 SVGAGI. The DNA for the CDR3 is TGTGCCACCAGGGCGAGCTCCTACAATGAGCAGTTCTTC. It translates to CATRASSYNEQFF.

The V gene is TRBV5-1, the J gene TRBJ2-3; the D gene is possibly TRBD2 (5 bases). V gave up 4 bases and J gave up 9 bases, with 18 bases separating them. Germline V gene lookup returns CDR1 SGHRS and CDR2 YFSETQ. CDR3 length: 14 residues. CDR3: CASSRRQPEDTQYF. For the CDR3, the DNA is TGCGCCAGCAGCCGCCGACAACCGGAGGACACGCAGTATTTT.

This clone was recorded a few times. Other DNA sequences within the sample encode an identical CDR3. This rearrangement joins TRBV28 to TRBJ2-2; 7 nucleotides match TRBD1. Germline V lookup: CDR1 MDHEN, CDR2 SYDVKM. CDR3 size: 15 residues. With 6 bases clipped from V and 2 bases from J, the junction kept 6 bases outside the gene matches. The CDR3 coding sequence is TGTGCCAGCAGCCCCGGGACAGCTAACACCGGGGAGCTGTTTTTT. Translation gives CASSPGTANTGELFF.

The rearrangement uses TRBV7-8 and TRBJ2-7, with D tentatively TRBD1 (6 bases). The CDR3 runs to 14 residues. V lost 7 bases to trimming and J lost 2 bases, with 15 bases between them. The germline V gene encodes CDR1 SGHVS and CDR2 FQNEAQ. As DNA, the CDR3 is TGTGCCAGCACCTATCAACAGGGCACCTACGAGCAGTACTTC. Translation: CASTYQQGTYEQYF.

This clone was detected only a few times. V and J are TRBV7-9 and TRBJ1-2; 8 nucleotides line up with TRBD1. CDR1 and CDR2 (germline): SEHNR, FQNEAQ (reference sequence). The V and J ends lost 2 bases and 8 bases, in that order; junction bases with no gene match: 10. The CDR3 contains 15 residues. In nucleotides, the CDR3 is TGTGCCAGCAGCTTAAACAGGGGGTTCCTAGAAGGCTACACCTTC. Amino acid sequence: CASSLNRGFLEGYTF.

The rearrangement uses TRBV4-2 and TRBJ2-1; maybe TRBD2 (6 bases). V was pared by 1 base and J by 2 bases, with 15 bases between. The germline gives CDR1 LGHNA, CDR2 YNFKEQ. This CDR3 is built from 17 residues. This CDR3 reads CASSQVGGRKTYNEQFF. CDR3 coding DNA: TGTGCCAGCAGCCAAGTCGGTGGGAGGAAAACCTACAATGAGCAGTTCTTC.

Remarks on this clone: Within the sample, other DNA sequences also encode this same CDR3. V and J are TRBV7-9 and TRBJ2-7; a weak D match, TRBD2 (6 bases). The length of the CDR3 is 14 residues. The V end lost 1 base, the J end lost 3 bases, and 10 bases lay between the germline ends. Germline CDR1 reads SEHNR; CDR2 reads FQNEAQ (reference sequence). CDR3 bases: TGTGCCAGCAGCTTAGGGCCGGGAGACTACGAGCAGTACTTC. Protein product: CASSLGPGDYEQYF.

Remarks on this clone: In the same sample, other DNA sequences code for this CDR3. V usage is TRBV27 and J usage is TRBJ2-7; a weak D match, TRBD1 (6 bases). Trimming took 3 bases from V and 4 from J, leaving 7 bases between them. The CDR3 is 12 residues long. In germline, CDR1 is MNHEY, CDR2 SMNVEV (reference sequence). CDR3 region: CASSLRGYEQYF. In DNA, the CDR3 is TGTGCCAGCAGTTTGAGGGGGTACGAGCAGTACTTC.

This chain joins TRBV30 and TRBJ2-1; TRBD2 is a possible D gene (7 bases). The germline V gene encodes CDR1 GTSNPN and CDR2 SVGIG (reference sequence). V lost 4 bases, J lost 2 bases, and 12 bases lay in between. This CDR3 region has 14 residues. CDR3 region: CAWTRGATYNEQFF. CDR3 DNA: TGTGCCTGGACCCGGGGGGCTACCTACAATGAGCAGTTCTTC.

This clone has more than one count but fewer than ten. This chain joins TRBV7-3 and TRBJ2-3; possibly TRBD1 for D (6 bases). V shed 5 bases and J shed 1 base, with 10 bases lying between them. The CDR3 is 14 amino acids. CDR1 and CDR2 from the germline V gene are SGHTA and FQGTGA. The DNA for the CDR3 is TGTGCCAGCAGCCGTAGACAGGGCACAGATACGCAGTATTTT. Its protein is CASSRRQGTDTQYF.

The table lists this clone with a few counts. The chain links TRBV2 to TRBJ2-7, with 9 bases that match TRBD1. CDR3 length equals 14 residues. Germline CDR1 is SNHLY and CDR2 is FYNNEI. V lost 7 bases, J lost 2 bases, and 6 bases stayed unmatched. In DNA form, the CDR3 reads TGTGCCAGCATCGAGGACAGGGGAACCTACGAGCAGTACTTC. Its protein product is CASIEDRGTYEQYF.

The chain employs TRBV2 and TRBJ1-1; maybe TRBD1 (5 bases). V lost 5 bases, J lost 0 bases, and 10 bases lay in between. CDR3 size: 14 residues. Germline assignment: CDR1 SNHLY and CDR2 FYNNEI. The CDR3 sequence: CASSLTVMNTEAFF. The CDR3 coding sequence is TGTGCCAGCAGTTTGACAGTGATGAACACTGAAGCTTTCTTT.

The J gene is TRBJ2-5, the V gene TRBV27, with D perhaps TRBD1 (6 bases). Matching the DNA end better, TRBJ2-7 makes the J call doubtful. Germline CDR1 and CDR2: MNHEY and SMNVEV (reference sequence). The CDR3 totals 15 residues. The CDR3 DNA reads as TGTGCCAGCAGTTTATCCGGGGACACCTTCTACGAGCAGTACTTC. Translated: CASSLSGDTFYEQYF.